These 17 T cell receptor beta chains came from one sample sequenced in a study of blood T cell repertoires in COVID-19. The data were produced by immunoSEQ multiplex PCR, yet TCRdb's version contains in-frame clones alone and is incomplete. The sample carries around 40,000 clones, approximately 87% recorded once. Sequencing was carried out using peripheral blood. The receptors were sampled from a middle-aged man with COVID-19, enrolled during active disease.

This chain links TRBV19 with TRBJ1-6, with D tentatively TRBD1 (6 bases). There are 17 residues in the CDR3. CDR1 is LNHDA and CDR2 is SQIVND in the germline V gene (reference sequence). V dropped 5 bases and J dropped 0 bases, with 14 bases sitting between them. DNA for the CDR3: TGTGCCAGTAGTTTCGACAGGACGAGCTCCTATAATTCACCCCTCCACTTT. Protein sequence: CASSFDRTSSYNSPLHF.

The chain joins TRBV5-1 to TRBJ2-7; 9 bases agree with TRBD1. The CDR3 covers 14 residues. From germline, CDR1 is SGHRS and CDR2 YFSETQ. V was clipped by 4 bases and J by 2 bases; unmatched bases: 4. CDR3 residues: CASSVGTGPYEQYF. CDR3 coding DNA: TGCGCCAGCAGCGTGGGGACAGGGCCCTACGAGCAGTACTTC.

The chain links TRBV6-1 to TRBJ1-2, with a possible D match to TRBD1 (6 bases). The CDR3 sequence is 15 residues long. The V end lost 2 bases, the J end lost 4 bases, and 14 bases lay between the germline ends. Germline assignment: CDR1 MNHNS and CDR2 SASEGT. This CDR3 reads CASSEWGGAGYGYTF. The DNA of the CDR3 is TGTGCCAGCAGTGAATGGGGGGGCGCCGGCTATGGCTACACCTTC.

The chain recombines TRBV19 with TRBJ2-1; 12 bases match TRBD2. Germline loops: CDR1 LNHDA, CDR2 SQIVND (reference sequence). After removal of 2 bases from V and 4 bases from J, the junction contained 6 bases not matched to a gene. CDR3 size: 17 residues. The CDR3 sequence is CASSIRRTSGIYNEQFF. The CDR3 bases are TGTGCCAGTAGTATAAGGCGGACTAGCGGGATTTACAATGAGCAGTTCTTC.

The genes are TRBV2 and TRBJ2-1, with 8 positions matching TRBD2. The CDR3 runs 15 residues. In germline, CDR1 is SNHLY, CDR2 FYNNEI. After removal of 6 bases from V and 5 bases from J, the junction contained 9 bases not matched to a gene. The CDR3 bases are TGTGCCAGCAGACCCGGACTAGCTAGCCACAATGAGCAGTTCTTC. Its protein is CASRPGLASHNEQFF. Based on the CDR3 plus reference TRBV2 and TRBJ2-1, the full variable domain is EPEVTQTPSHQVTQMGQEVILRCVPISNHLYFYWYRQILGQKVEFLVSFYNNEISEKSEIFDDQFSVERPDGSNFTLKIRSTKLEDSAMYFCASRPGLASHNEQFFGPGTRLTVL.

The sample holds one count of this clone. V is TRBV7-2 and J is TRBJ2-1; D gene ambiguous. The CDR3 has 14 residues. Germline values: CDR1 SGHTA, CDR2 FQGNSA. Trimming took off 2 bases at V and 8 bases at J, with 13 bases between the two ends. Here the CDR3 reads CASSLIATRDEQFF. CDR3 in DNA: TGTGCCAGCAGCTTAATAGCTACTCGAGATGAGCAGTTCTTC.

The chain employs TRBV9 and TRBJ1-1, with D tentatively TRBD1 (5 bases). There are 13 residues in the CDR3. Germline lookup yields CDR1 SGDLS and CDR2 YYNGEE. V was clipped by 3 bases and J by 0 bases, with 6 bases between them. This CDR3 is CASSGGVNTEAFF. CDR3 DNA sequence: TGTGCCAGCAGCGGGGGGGTGAACACTGAAGCTTTCTTT.

The rearrangement joins TRBV6-1 to TRBJ2-5; 9 nucleotides line up with TRBD2. Trimming took 1 base from V and 4 from J; bases not matched to a gene: 7. CDR3 length: 16 amino acids. The V gene's germline CDR1 is MNHNS and CDR2 SASEGT. The CDR3 DNA sequence: TGTGCCAGCAGTGAAGAGGTTAGCGGGGGAGGAGAGACCCAGTACTTC. It translates to CASSEEVSGGGETQYF.

Here the CDR3 reads CASSVTGDSYEQYF. Here the CDR3 DNA reads TGTGCCAGCAGTGTTACAGGGGACTCCTACGAGCAGTACTTC. The V and J genes are TRBV25-1 and TRBJ2-7; TRBD1 matches 7 bases. Germline CDR1 and CDR2: MGHDK and SYGVNS. V shed 4 bases and J 0 bases; nucleotides not matched to a gene: 3. There are 14 residues in the CDR3.

The V gene is TRBV5-5, the J gene TRBJ2-7, with a tentative D call TRBD1 (6 bases). CDR1 and CDR2 from the germline V gene are SGHKS and YYEKEE (reference sequence). The germline V and J ends were trimmed by 1 base and 3 bases, with 14 bases remaining between them. The CDR3 is 15 residues long. CDR3 sequence: CASSLLGTLSYEQYF. The CDR3 region has the DNA TGTGCCAGCAGCTTGCTAGGGACATTGAGCTACGAGCAGTACTTC.

The rearrangement uses TRBV6-1 and TRBJ2-1, with 10 bases identical to TRBD2. Losses at the gene ends were 2 bases for V and 6 bases for J; bases not matched to a gene: 7. The CDR3 extends over 16 amino acids. Germline CDR1 reads MNHNS; CDR2 reads SASEGT. Here the CDR3 reads CASSEPSGRARNEQFF. The CDR3 bases are TGTGCCAGCAGTGAACCCAGCGGGAGGGCCCGCAATGAGCAGTTCTTC.

The chain recombines TRBV30 with TRBJ2-7; 7 nucleotides agree with TRBD2. Germline values: CDR1 GTSNPN, CDR2 SVGIG (reference sequence). Trimming cost V 0 bases and J 6 bases; bases outside gene matches: 11. This CDR3 has 15 residues. This CDR3 is CAWSVARGGAGEQYF. The CDR3 nucleotides read TGTGCCTGGAGTGTGGCAAGGGGAGGGGCGGGCGAGCAGTACTTC.

V and J are TRBV7-9 and TRBJ2-4; the D gene is possibly TRBD1 (6 bases). Trimming took 5 bases from V and 0 from J, leaving 23 bases between them. There are 19 residues in the CDR3. Per the germline V gene, CDR1 is SEHNR and CDR2 is FQNEAQ (reference sequence). In DNA form, the CDR3 reads TGTGCCAGCAGCCCGGGCTCCCGGGACACCCTCCTAGCCAAAAACATTCAGTACTTC. It codes for CASSPGSRDTLLAKNIQYF.

The chain has TRBV7-9 and TRBJ2-1; 14 bases are shared with TRBD2. The germline CDR1 and CDR2 sequences are SEHNR and FQNEAQ (reference sequence). The CDR3 covers 16 residues. The ends lost 5 bases at V and 9 bases at J; junction bases unmatched: 9. This CDR3 reads CASSPGTSGGPGEQFF. Here the CDR3 DNA reads TGTGCCAGCAGCCCCGGGACTAGCGGGGGCCCGGGTGAGCAGTTCTTC.

This rearrangement joins TRBV14 to TRBJ1-2; perhaps TRBD1 as D (5 bases). Germline values: CDR1 SGHDN, CDR2 FVKESK. CDR3 size: 16 residues. The germline V and J ends were trimmed by 3 bases and 2 bases, with 16 bases remaining between them. The CDR3 region is CASSQAPGLKNYGYTF. The DNA for the CDR3 is TGTGCCAGCAGCCAGGCTCCGGGACTCAAAAACTATGGCTACACCTTC.

The chain is built from TRBV4-1 and TRBJ2-5; D perhaps matches TRBD2 (7 bases). The germline CDR1 and CDR2 sequences are MGHRA and YSYEKL. This CDR3 is 15 amino acids long. The V end lost 0 bases, the J end lost 4 bases, and 12 bases lay between the germline ends. For the CDR3, the DNA is TGCGCCAGCAGCCAAGAACAAGGGGGGGTAGAGACCCAGTACTTC. It translates to CASSQEQGGVETQYF.

The CDR3 is CASSLGQGGSYEQYF. The CDR3 bases are TGTGCCAGCAGCTTGGGTCAGGGAGGTTCCTACGAGCAGTACTTC. J is TRBJ2-7 and V is TRBV5-4, with a tentative D call TRBD2 (6 bases). The CDR3 totals 15 residues. V dropped 0 bases and J dropped 1 base, with 11 bases sitting between them. The germline gives CDR1 SGHNT, CDR2 YYREEE (reference sequence).